Below, 5 T cell receptor beta chains from the same sample are listed, as sequenced in a study of T-cell memory formation after mild COVID-19. TCRdb reprocessed the 5' RACE reads with MiXCR, giving one entry per CDR3 protein. The sample shows 120,000 to 150,000 distinct CDR3 sequences, around 5.8% of them seen only once. What was sequenced was PBMCs or a T cell subset sorted from them (not recorded which). These receptors all stem from an adult woman who had mild COVID-19 (a few samples of this study predate the infection). Cell type and time point are not known.

This clonotype occurred a few times. This chain links TRBV7-2 with TRBJ2-3; 7 nucleotides align to TRBD2. With 4 bases clipped from V and 4 bases from J, the junction kept 11 bases outside the gene matches. The CDR3 spans 16 residues. Germline lookup yields CDR1 SGHTA and CDR2 FQGNSA. The CDR3 nucleotides read TGTGCCAGCAGCTCGACCGGGACTACCGATCCAGATACGCAGTATTTT. Its translation is CASSSTGTTDPDTQYF.

This clonotype was counted ten times or more. The gene calls are TRBV6-5 and TRBJ2-1; D is unclear. The CDR3 runs 13 residues. With 2 bases removed from V and 4 bases from J, the gap between germline ends came to 6 bases. In germline, CDR1 is MNHEY, CDR2 SVGAGI. The CDR3 protein is CASSYDGYNEQFF. For the CDR3, the DNA is TGTGCCAGCAGTTACGACGGGTACAATGAGCAGTTCTTC.

A few counts support this clonotype. This rearrangement joins TRBV20-1 to TRBJ1-2, with 7 bases identical to TRBD1. CDR3 length: 17 residues. The germline V gene has CDR1 DFQATT and CDR2 SNEGSKA (reference sequence). J gave up 5 bases and V 3 bases, and 18 bases lay outside the gene matches. CDR3 region: CSASHAGGGNLWYGYTF. The DNA for the CDR3 is TGCAGTGCTAGTCACGCTGGAGGGGGCAACCTTTGGTATGGCTACACCTTC.

V usage is TRBV7-2 and J usage is TRBJ2-5, with no clear D. The last part of the DNA fits TRBJ2-7 better; the J call may be wrong. The germline gives CDR1 SGHTA, CDR2 FQGNSA. This CDR3 has 14 residues. The CDR3 nucleotides are TGTGCCAGCAGCTTAGACATAGCCGCCTACGAGCAGTACTTC. As protein: CASSLDIAAYEQYF.

This clonotype was counted many times. The rearrangement uses TRBV29-1 and TRBJ1-1; 7 bases agree with TRBD1. The CDR3 is made up of 13 amino acids. V lost 7 bases and J lost 0; bases outside the gene matches: 5. The V gene's germline CDR1 is SQVTM and CDR2 ANQGSEA. The CDR3 region has the DNA TGCAGCGCGTCGACAGGGATGAACACTGAAGCTTTCTTT. It is translated as CSASTGMNTEAFF. The full variable domain, completed using reference TRBV29-1 and TRBJ1-1, is SAVISQKPSRDICQRGTSLTIQCQVDSQVTMMFWYRQQPGQSLTLIATANQGSEATYESGFVIDKFPISRPNLTFSTLTVSNMSPEDSSIYLCSASTGMNTEAFFGQGTRLTVV.